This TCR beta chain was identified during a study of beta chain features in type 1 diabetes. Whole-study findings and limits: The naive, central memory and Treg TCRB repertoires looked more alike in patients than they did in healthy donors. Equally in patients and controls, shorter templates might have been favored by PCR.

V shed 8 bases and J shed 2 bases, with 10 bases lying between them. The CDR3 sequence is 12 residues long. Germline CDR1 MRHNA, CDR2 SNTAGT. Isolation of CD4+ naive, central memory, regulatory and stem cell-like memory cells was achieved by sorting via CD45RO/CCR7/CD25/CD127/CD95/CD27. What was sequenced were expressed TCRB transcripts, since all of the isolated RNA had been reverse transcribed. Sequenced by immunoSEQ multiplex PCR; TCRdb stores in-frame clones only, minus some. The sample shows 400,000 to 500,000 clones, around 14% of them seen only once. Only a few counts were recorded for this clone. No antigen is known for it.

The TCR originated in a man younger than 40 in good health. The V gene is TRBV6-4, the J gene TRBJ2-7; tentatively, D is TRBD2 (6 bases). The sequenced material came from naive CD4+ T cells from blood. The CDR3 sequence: CASLLATYEQYF. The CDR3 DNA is TGTGCCAGCCTACTAGCCACCTACGAGCAGTACTTC.